The subject of this entry is one T cell receptor (beta chain). The data originate from a study of T cell changes during pregnancy in multiple sclerosis. Produced via immunoSEQ multiplex PCR; TCRdb's table is partial and in-frame only. The sample records 40,000 or so clones, about nine tenths being singletons. Germline values: CDR1 LNHDA, CDR2 SQIVND (reference sequence). Trimming at V came to 6 bases and at J to 4 bases, leaving 7 bases not matched to a gene. The CDR3 sequence is 15 residues long. This sequence originates from a female donor with multiple sclerosis, enrolled in a pregnancy study. Sequenced material: CD8+ T cells from peripheral blood mononuclear cells, taken in the second trimester of pregnancy. V usage is TRBV19 and J usage is TRBJ2-2; TRBD1 agrees at 8 bases. Written as DNA, the CDR3 is TGTGCCAGTAGCCAGGACAGGGCGGGCACCGGGGAGCTGTTTTTT. It is translated as CASSQDRAGTGELFF.